This is a list of T cell receptor beta chains from one sample in a study of T cell repertoires in cytomegalovirus infection. TCRdb fed the reads into MiXCR, producing one record per CDR3 protein. The sample yields a few hundred thousand distinct CDR3 sequences, 9% to 9.5% seen once. Specimen: PBMCs. The receptors stem from a human donor in good health (CMV status not recorded). Some clones in this sample may be carry-over from other donors' samples. Each CDR3 is given with its conserved first and last residue. Each record gives: CDR3 protein, CDR3 DNA, V gene, clone size, J gene, D gene. A D gene is named only where the DNA matches it firmly. Size is omitted from some rows. Given values are once, few, many or a class for expanded clones.

CDR3: CASSAGDFYNEQFF
DNA: TGTGCCAGCAGCGCTGGGGACTTTTACAATGAGCAGTTCTTC
V: TRBV11-2
size: few
J: TRBJ2-1
D: -

CDR3: CASSFDGRGYGYTF
DNA: TGTGCCAGCAGTTTCGATGGTCGGGGGTATGGCTACACCTTC
V: TRBV28
size: -
J: TRBJ1-2
D: -

CDR3: CASSQWRSGRNTEAFF
DNA: TGTGCCAGCAGCCAATGGCGATCGGGCCGTAACACTGAAGCTTTCTTT
V: TRBV6-2/TRBV6-3
size: few
J: TRBJ1-1
D: -

CDR3: CASREAGDRNEQFF
DNA: TGTGCCAGCAGAGAAGCGGGAGACCGCAATGAGCAGTTCTTC
V: TRBV6-1
size: many
J: TRBJ2-1
D: TRBD2

CDR3: CASSTTPTGMRAAFF
DNA: TGTGCCAGCAGCACGACGCCAACAGGGATGAGGGCGGCTTTCTTT
V: TRBV7-8
size: many
J: TRBJ1-1
D: -

CDR3: CASATRQGRGAGELFF
DNA: TGTGCCAGTGCGACCCGACAGGGGCGGGGGGCCGGGGAGCTGTTTTTT
V: TRBV7-2
size: few
J: TRBJ2-2
D: -

CDR3: CASSYTGQYTGELFF
DNA: TGTGCCAGCAGTTACACCGGACAGTACACCGGGGAGCTGTTTTTT
V: TRBV6-5
size: -
J: TRBJ2-2
D: -

CDR3: CAISESGGTSTEAFF
DNA: TGTGCCATCAGTGAGTCCGGCGGGACGTCCACTGAAGCTTTCTTT
V: TRBV10-3
size: -
J: TRBJ1-1
D: -

CDR3: CASIQGGPNTEAFF
DNA: TGTGCCAGCATTCAGGGAGGACCGAACACTGAAGCTTTCTTT
V: TRBV6-6
size: few
J: TRBJ1-1
D: -

CDR3: CASSLEASVSYEQYF
DNA: TGTGCCAGCAGCTTAGAGGCCTCTGTCAGCTACGAGCAGTACTTC
V: TRBV11-2
size: -
J: TRBJ2-7
D: -

CDR3: CASSVTGTSTEAFF
DNA: TGTGCCAGCAGTGTTACCGGGACAAGCACTGAAGCTTTCTTT
V: TRBV25-1
size: few
J: TRBJ1-1
D: -

CDR3: CASSLDRGRKYF
DNA: TGTGCCAGCAGCTTAGACAGGGGGCGGAAGTACTTC
V: TRBV7-2
size: many
J: TRBJ2-7
D: TRBD1

CDR3: CSARSGTGRYEQYF
DNA: TGCAGTGCTAGGTCCGGGACAGGGAGGTACGAGCAGTACTTC
V: TRBV20-1
size: -
J: TRBJ2-7
D: TRBD1

CDR3: CSASRRGQGIDYGYTF
DNA: TGCAGTGCTAGTCGGCGAGGACAGGGAATCGACTATGGCTACACCTTC
V: TRBV20-1
size: many
J: TRBJ1-2
D: TRBD1

CDR3: CASSLDSGAQETQYF
DNA: TGTGCCAGCAGCTTGGACAGCGGAGCTCAAGAGACCCAGTACTTC
V: TRBV5-4
size: many
J: TRBJ2-5
D: -

CDR3: CASSVGGEYTQYF
DNA: TGTGCCAGCAGCGTCGGGGGAGAGTATACGCAGTATTTT
V: TRBV7-2
size: few
J: TRBJ2-3
D: -

CDR3: CASSTRGTRNEQFF
DNA: TGTGCCAGCAGCACCAGGGGTACAAGGAATGAGCAGTTCTTC
V: TRBV11-3
size: many
J: TRBJ2-1
D: -

CDR3: CASNPSGTYEQYF
DNA: TGTGCCAGCAATCCTAGCGGGACCTACGAGCAGTACTTC
V: TRBV28
size: many
J: TRBJ2-7
D: TRBD2

CDR3: CASSRRHGGTFDEQYF
DNA: TGCGCCAGCAGCCGAAGACATGGAGGGACCTTCGACGAGCAGTACTTC
V: TRBV4-3
size: few
J: TRBJ2-7
D: -

CDR3: CANSPGETQYF
DNA: TGTGCCAACTCACCCGGAGAGACCCAGTACTTC
V: TRBV18
size: -
J: TRBJ2-5
D: -

CDR3: CASSTRGGANTGELFF
DNA: TGTGCCAGTAGTACCCGCGGGGGGGCTAACACCGGGGAGCTGTTTTTT
V: TRBV19
size: -
J: TRBJ2-2
D: TRBD2

CDR3: CASSRGWDTDTQYF
DNA: TGTGCCAGCAGTCGGGGTTGGGACACAGATACGCAGTATTTT
V: TRBV6-2/TRBV6-3
size: -
J: TRBJ2-3
D: -

CDR3: CSAPIDRVETQYF
DNA: TGCAGTGCCCCCATCGACAGGGTGGAGACCCAGTACTTC
V: TRBV20-1
size: few
J: TRBJ2-5
D: TRBD1

CDR3: CASSQVSRANYGYTF
DNA: TGTGCCAGCAGTCAGGTGTCCAGGGCCAACTATGGCTACACCTTC
V: TRBV7-2
size: many
J: TRBJ1-2
D: -

CDR3: CASSRDMGSGDTEAFF
DNA: TGTGCCAGCAGCCGGGATATGGGATCCGGAGACACTGAAGCTTTCTTT
V: TRBV7-3
size: -
J: TRBJ1-1
D: -

CDR3: CASSPGGADQPQHF
DNA: TGTGCCAGCAGCCCCGGGGGGGCCGATCAGCCCCAGCATTTT
V: TRBV11-2
size: few
J: TRBJ1-5
D: -

CDR3: CASSLTEANYGYTF
DNA: TGTGCCAGCAGCTTGACAGAGGCTAACTATGGCTACACCTTC
V: TRBV7-9
size: -
J: TRBJ1-2
D: -

CDR3: CASSLGGSDTQYF
DNA: TGTGCCAGCAGCCTTGGGGGATCAGATACGCAGTATTTT
V: TRBV7-9
size: many
J: TRBJ2-3
D: -

CDR3: CSARGGWLGTDTQYF
DNA: TGCAGTGCTAGAGGGGGATGGTTAGGCACAGATACGCAGTATTTT
V: TRBV20-1
size: -
J: TRBJ2-3
D: -

CDR3: CASSATGTGGYEQYF
DNA: TGTGCCAGCAGCGCCACCGGGACAGGGGGCTACGAGCAGTACTTC
V: TRBV7-2
size: many
J: TRBJ2-7
D: TRBD1

CDR3: CASSPVTGSYEQYF
DNA: TGTGCCAGTTCGCCCGTGACAGGATCCTACGAGCAGTACTTC
V: TRBV7-6
size: -
J: TRBJ2-7
D: -

CDR3: CASSLEAGLDQPQHF
DNA: TGTGCCAGCAGCTTAGAGGCAGGGTTGGATCAGCCCCAGCATTTT
V: TRBV7-9
size: few
J: TRBJ1-5
D: -

CDR3: CASSRGLQNTEAFF
DNA: TGTGCCAGCAGCCGCGGACTCCAGAACACTGAAGCTTTCTTT
V: TRBV7-6
size: many
J: TRBJ1-1
D: -

CDR3: CASSLTSGAYEQYF
DNA: TGTGCCAGCAGTTTAACCTCCGGAGCCTACGAGCAGTACTTC
V: TRBV12-3/TRBV12-4
size: -
J: TRBJ2-7
D: -

CDR3: CATSGAGQGGQPQHF
DNA: TGTGCCACCAGTGGAGCAGGCCAGGGGGGTCAGCCCCAGCATTTT
V: TRBV24-1
size: few
J: TRBJ1-5
D: TRBD1

CDR3: CASRRQGSDEQYF
DNA: TGTGCCAGCAGACGACAGGGGTCTGACGAGCAGTACTTC
V: TRBV6-6
size: few
J: TRBJ2-7
D: TRBD1

CDR3: CASSLYPVGADTQYF
DNA: TGTGCCAGCAGTTTATACCCTGTAGGTGCAGATACGCAGTATTTT
V: TRBV27
size: few
J: TRBJ2-3
D: -

CDR3: CASSLSGQVNTEAFF
DNA: TGTGCCAGCAGCTTATCCGGACAGGTGAACACTGAAGCTTTCTTT
V: TRBV7-2
size: -
J: TRBJ1-1
D: TRBD1

CDR3: CASSLGAGARHEQFF
DNA: TGCGCCAGCAGCTTAGGAGCGGGGGCTCGTCATGAGCAGTTCTTC
V: TRBV5-1
size: few
J: TRBJ2-1
D: TRBD2

CDR3: CASSLGEGWSYGYTF
DNA: TGTGCCAGCAGCCTTGGGGAGGGATGGTCCTATGGCTACACCTTC
V: TRBV3-1
size: few
J: TRBJ1-2
D: -

CDR3: CASGREPTGGTDGELFF
DNA: TGTGCCAGCGGTCGGGAACCTACAGGGGGGACGGACGGGGAGCTGTTTTTT
V: TRBV12-3/TRBV12-4
size: many
J: TRBJ2-2
D: TRBD1

CDR3: CAISEGQRLSNWGYTF
DNA: TGTGCCATCAGTGAGGGACAGCGACTTTCAAATTGGGGCTACACCTTC
V: TRBV10-3
size: few
J: TRBJ1-2
D: -

CDR3: CASSQLLAQCVVYGTKNIQYF
DNA: TGCGCCAGCAGTCAACTACTAGCACAATGTGTCGTATATGGGACCAAAAACATTCAGTACTTC
V: TRBV23-1
size: few
J: TRBJ2-4
D: -

CDR3: CASSLGQSLTNYGYTF
DNA: TGTGCCAGCAGCTTAGGGCAGTCTCTAACCAACTATGGCTACACCTTC
V: TRBV7-9
size: many
J: TRBJ1-2
D: -

CDR3: CASMGTGISNQPQHF
DNA: TGTGCCAGTATGGGGACAGGGATTAGCAATCAGCCCCAGCATTTT
V: TRBV19
size: many
J: TRBJ1-5
D: TRBD1

CDR3: CSATTRGQGGYTF
DNA: TGCAGTGCTACTACCAGGGGGCAAGGTGGCTACACCTTC
V: TRBV20-1
size: few
J: TRBJ1-2
D: TRBD1

CDR3: CASSITSRGLSSEKLFF
DNA: TGTGCCAGTAGTATCACGAGTCGGGGGCTATCTAGTGAAAAACTGTTTTTT
V: TRBV19
size: -
J: TRBJ1-4
D: -

CDR3: CASSPTLGSDQPQHF
DNA: TGTGCCAGCAGTCCAACCCTCGGTTCCGATCAGCCCCAGCATTTT
V: TRBV6-2/TRBV6-3
size: few
J: TRBJ1-5
D: -

CDR3: CASSLGGADTIYF
DNA: TGTGCCAGCAGCTTAGGGGGCGCGGACACCATATATTTT
V: TRBV7-2
size: -
J: TRBJ1-3
D: -

CDR3: CASSQVYHEQFF
DNA: TGCGCCAGCAGCCAAGTATACCATGAGCAGTTCTTC
V: TRBV4-3
size: few
J: TRBJ2-1
D: -

CDR3: CASSRTSGNTIYF
DNA: TGTGCCAGCAGTCGTACCTCTGGAAACACCATATATTTT
V: TRBV11-3
size: -
J: TRBJ1-3
D: -

CDR3: CASSLSAGLAGGNEQFF
DNA: TGTGCCAGCAGTTTATCTGCGGGACTAGCGGGAGGTAATGAGCAGTTCTTC
V: TRBV28
size: -
J: TRBJ2-1
D: TRBD2

CDR3: CVSSIGQQITGELFF
DNA: TGTGTCAGCAGCATCGGACAGCAAATCACCGGGGAGCTGTTTTTT
V: TRBV5-4
size: -
J: TRBJ2-2
D: -

CDR3: CASSSITSGNTIYF
DNA: TGTGCCAGCAGCTCCATAACCTCTGGAAACACCATATATTTT
V: TRBV7-6
size: many
J: TRBJ1-3
D: -

CDR3: CASSFRAGDTYNEQFF
DNA: TGTGCCAGCAGCTTTAGAGCGGGCGACACCTACAATGAGCAGTTCTTC
V: TRBV7-3
size: few
J: TRBJ2-1
D: -

CDR3: CASTLSGRRYDTGELFF
DNA: TGTGCCAGCACCCTGTCGGGGCGTCGATACGACACCGGGGAGCTGTTTTTT
V: TRBV6-2/TRBV6-3
size: many
J: TRBJ2-2
D: -

CDR3: CASSLRYQETQYF
DNA: TGTGCCAGCAGCTTAAGGTACCAAGAGACCCAGTACTTC
V: TRBV7-2
size: many
J: TRBJ2-5
D: -

CDR3: CSARTLKESSYGYTF
DNA: TGCAGTGCTAGAACCCTCAAAGAGTCAAGCTATGGCTACACCTTC
V: TRBV20-1
size: few
J: TRBJ1-2
D: -

CDR3: CASSFGGSGANVLTF
DNA: TGTGCCAGCAGTTTCGGGGGAAGTGGGGCCAACGTCCTGACTTTC
V: TRBV28
size: many
J: TRBJ2-6
D: -